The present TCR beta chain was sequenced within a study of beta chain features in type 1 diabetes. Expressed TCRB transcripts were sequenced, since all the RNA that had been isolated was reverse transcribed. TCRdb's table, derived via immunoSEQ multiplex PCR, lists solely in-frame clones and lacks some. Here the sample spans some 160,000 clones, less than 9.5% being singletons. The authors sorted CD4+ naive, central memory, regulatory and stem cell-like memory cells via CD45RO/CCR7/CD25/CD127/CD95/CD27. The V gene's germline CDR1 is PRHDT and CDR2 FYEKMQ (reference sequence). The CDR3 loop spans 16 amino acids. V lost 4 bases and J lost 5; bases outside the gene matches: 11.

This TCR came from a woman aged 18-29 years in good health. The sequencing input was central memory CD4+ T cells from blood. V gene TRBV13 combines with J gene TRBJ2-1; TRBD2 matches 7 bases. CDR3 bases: TGTGCCAGCAGCTCCCAACTAGCGACGTGGGACAATGAGCAGTTCTTC. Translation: CASSSQLATWDNEQFF. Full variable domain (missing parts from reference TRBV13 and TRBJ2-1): AAGVIQSPRHLIKEKRETATLKCYPIPRHDTVYWYQQGPGQDPQFLISFYEKMQSDKGSIPDRFSAQQFSDYHSELNMSSLELGDSALYFCASSSQLATWDNEQFFGPGTRLTVL.